A selection of T cell receptor beta chains follows, all from one sample in a study of blood T cell repertoires in COVID-19. The method was immunoSEQ multiplex PCR; TCRdb's version includes in-frame clones alone and lacks a portion of them. The top ten clones hold around 6.7% of a sample with approximately 100,000 clones, over 75% of them seen once. The specimen sequenced was peripheral blood. The source is a woman in her 50s with acute or convalescent COVID-19. Each CDR3 is given with its conserved first and last residue. Each record gives: clone size, D gene, V gene, J gene, CDR3 DNA, CDR3 protein. The D gene is left open where the match is weak. Size is stated for part of the rows, as once, few or many counts, or as a class when the clone is expanded.

>many|NA|TRBV5-1|TRBJ1-5
TGCGCCAGCAGCTTGGCCTTAGATCAGCCCCAGCATTTT
CASSLALDQPQHF
>NA|TRBD1|TRBV30|TRBJ1-1
TGTGCCTGGAGCCCCCCGGGACAGGGTATAGGGGCTTTCTTT
CAWSPPGQGIGAFF
>NA|NA|TRBV14|TRBJ1-5
TGTGCCAGCAGCCTAAGTGATAGAAATCAGCCCCAGCATTTT
CASSLSDRNQPQHF
>NA|NA|TRBV4-1|TRBJ2-7
TGCGCCAGCAGCCAAGAAGGGGGGCTAGCGGACTACGAGCAGTACTTC
CASSQEGGLADYEQYF
>NA|NA|TRBV2|TRBJ2-4
TGTGCCAGCAGTAGTCCAGAGGCCAGGGAAAACATTCAGTACTTC
CASSSPEARENIQYF
>NA|TRBD2|TRBV4-1|TRBJ2-7
TGCGCCAGCAGCCACCAAGCGGGGGGTACCTACGAGCAGTACTTC
CASSHQAGGTYEQYF
>once|TRBD1|TRBV7-3|TRBJ1-4
TGTGCCAGCAGCTCCACAGGGGGAGGGAATGAAAAACTGTTTTTT
CASSSTGGGNEKLFF
>NA|NA|TRBV2|TRBJ2-1
TGTGCCAGCAGTGAACGGTACAATGAGCAGTTCTTC
CASSERYNEQFF
>NA|NA|TRBV2|TRBJ2-4
TGTGCCAGCCTCCCACACAATACGGGCAAAAACATTCAGTACTTC
CASLPHNTGKNIQYF
>NA|TRBD2|TRBV5-1|TRBJ2-7
TGCGCCAGCAGCTTCGCGGGGGGGCCCTACGAGCAGTACTTC
CASSFAGGPYEQYF
>NA|TRBD1|TRBV11-3|TRBJ2-7
TGTGCCAGCAGTTACAGGGGGCGCGAGCAGTACTTC
CASSYRGREQYF
>few|TRBD1|TRBV30|TRBJ1-2
TGTGCCTGCATGACAGGGGGCTACACCTTC
CACMTGGYTF
>NA|TRBD2|TRBV7-7|TRBJ2-3
TGTGCCAGCAGCCCCGGGGGGGCCATTGTAGATACGCAGTATTTT
CASSPGGAIVDTQYF
>NA|TRBD2|TRBV5-1|TRBJ2-3
TGCGCCAGCAGCCCCCCGGCGGGGGTCTCAGATACGCAGTATTTT
CASSPPAGVSDTQYF
>once|NA|TRBV2|TRBJ2-3
TGTGCCACGGGTGGGAGGATAGGCACAGATACGCAGTATTTT
CATGGRIGTDTQYF
>NA|TRBD1|TRBV15|TRBJ2-1
TGTGCCACCAGCACCGACAGGGTCGGAAATGAGCAGTTCTTC
CATSTDRVGNEQFF
>once|NA|TRBV6-5|TRBJ1-5
TGTGCCAGCAGTTACTCGAGAACAGCCCAGCCCCAGCATTTT
CASSYSRTAQPQHF
>NA|NA|TRBV3-1/TRBV3-2|TRBJ2-1
TGTGCCAGCAGCCAAAACGGGGGGCATGGCGATGAGCAGTTCTTC
CASSQNGGHGDEQFF
>NA|NA|TRBV6-5|TRBJ1-2
TGTGCCAGCAGCCAACCTCGCAGGGGCTACTATGGCTACACCTTC
CASSQPRRGYYGYTF
>NA|NA|TRBV7-6|TRBJ2-7
TGTGCCAGCAGCTTAGCGCACGGGAGTTACGAGCAGTACTTC
CASSLAHGSYEQYF
>few|NA|TRBV19|TRBJ1-3
TGTGCCAGTAAATCGAGTCCTGCTGGAAACACCATATATTTT
CASKSSPAGNTIYF
>NA|TRBD1|TRBV29-1|TRBJ2-7
TGCAGCGCCCAGGGGGCCGCCTACGAGCAGTACTTC
CSAQGAAYEQYF
>NA|NA|TRBV5-1|TRBJ2-6
TGCGCCAGCAGCCCGGAGGCTTCTGGGGCCAACGTCCTGACTTTC
CASSPEASGANVLTF
>NA|NA|TRBV10-3|TRBJ2-1
TGTGCCATCAGTGAGTTAATCGGGAGCTCCTACAATGAGCAGTTCTTC
CAISELIGSSYNEQFF
>NA|NA|TRBV12-3/TRBV12-4|TRBJ1-1
TGTGCCAGCATCCTCGGACTGCCCGAAGCTTTCTTT
CASILGLPEAFF
>NA|TRBD2|TRBV5-1|TRBJ2-3
TGCGCCAGCAGCTCTACCCCTAGCGGGGGGGGCCGTAGCACAGATACGCAGTATTTT
CASSSTPSGGGRSTDTQYF
>NA|TRBD1|TRBV6-6|TRBJ1-6
TGTGCCAGCAGTAAACCGCGGGACAGGGTTTCACCCCTCCACTTT
CASSKPRDRVSPLHF
>NA|NA|TRBV3-1/TRBV3-2|TRBJ2-7
TGTGCCAGCAGCCAATGGGGTGGAGGTACCTACGAGCAGTACTTC
CASSQWGGGTYEQYF
>once|TRBD1|TRBV6-5|TRBJ2-1
TGTGCCAGCAGTTCAGGGGGCTCCTACAATGAGCAGTTCTTC
CASSSGGSYNEQFF
>NA|NA|TRBV19|TRBJ2-6
TGTGCCAGTAGTATCCGAGATTCCTCTGGGGCCAACGTCCTGACTTTC
CASSIRDSSGANVLTF
>NA|TRBD1|TRBV5-5|TRBJ1-2
TGTGCCAGCAGCTTCCAGGGGGCGCGTGGCTACACCTTC
CASSFQGARGYTF
>NA|NA|TRBV7-2|TRBJ1-6
TGTGCCAGCAGCTTAGCGCAGGGAAGACCCCTCCACTTT
CASSLAQGRPLHF
>NA|NA|TRBV6-5|TRBJ1-1
TGTGCCAGCAGTTACTCCGACAGAACTGAAGCTTTCTTT
CASSYSDRTEAFF
>NA|NA|TRBV4-1|TRBJ1-1
TGCGCCAGCAGCCAAACCCCCGACAGGACTGAAGCTTTCTTT
CASSQTPDRTEAFF
>NA|NA|TRBV5-1|TRBJ1-2
TGCGCCAGCAGCTTGAGTCCGGGAAGTAGCTATGGCTACACCTTC
CASSLSPGSSYGYTF
>few|TRBD1|TRBV19|TRBJ2-5
TGTGCCAGTAGTTCAGGGGGCGGCGGAAAGAAGACCCAGTACTTC
CASSSGGGGKKTQYF
>once|TRBD1|TRBV7-3|TRBJ1-1
TGTGCCAGCAGCTTAGGACAGGGCACTGAAGCTTTCTTT
CASSLGQGTEAFF
>NA|NA|TRBV28|TRBJ1-1
TGTGCCAGCATCCGACAGGCTTCAATCCCTGAAGCTTTCTTT
CASIRQASIPEAFF
>NA|TRBD2|TRBV29-1|TRBJ2-1
TGCAGCGTTGGTAAGCGGGGGGAATACAATGAGCAGTTCTTC
CSVGKRGEYNEQFF
>NA|TRBD1|TRBV6-1|TRBJ1-2
TGTGCCAGCAGTGAAGCACAGGGGGCCTATGGCTACACCTTC
CASSEAQGAYGYTF
>NA|TRBD1|TRBV11-2|TRBJ2-7
TGTGCCAGCAGCTTCGGGGTAGGCAGGGGGTGGAAAGAGCAGTACTTC
CASSFGVGRGWKEQYF
>NA|NA|TRBV27|TRBJ2-4
TGTGCCAGCATCGGACTAGCCAAAAACATTCAGTACTTC
CASIGLAKNIQYF
>once|NA|TRBV18|TRBJ1-6
TGTGCCAGCTCACCAGGGGCGGGGAGTGTGAAGTCCCTCCACTTT
CASSPGAGSVKSLHF
>NA|TRBD1|TRBV7-9|TRBJ1-1
TGTGCCAGCAGCTTGGAATTGGGGACAGGAATGAACACTGAAGCTTTCTTT
CASSLELGTGMNTEAFF
>NA|NA|TRBV19|TRBJ2-3
TGTGCCAGTAGTATATACGGACAGTTAATCACAGATACGCAGTATTTT
CASSIYGQLITDTQYF
>NA|NA|TRBV6-6|TRBJ2-7
TGTGCCAGCGGACTAAGTTCCTACGAGCAGTACTTC
CASGLSSYEQYF
>NA|TRBD1|TRBV5-4|TRBJ1-1
TGTGCCAGCAGCTGGACAGGTACGGACACTGAAGCTTTCTTT
CASSWTGTDTEAFF
>NA|NA|TRBV28|TRBJ1-2
TGTGCCAGCACCCGGGGGGGGTCTGATGGCTACACCTTC
CASTRGGSDGYTF
>once|TRBD1|TRBV3-1/TRBV3-2|TRBJ2-5
TGTGCCAGCAGCCAGACAGGGAAAGAGACCCAGTACTTC
CASSQTGKETQYF
>NA|NA|TRBV7-8|TRBJ1-2
TGTGCCAGCAGCCCTCCTGGGGGGAGGAGGACTGGTTCCGGCTACACCTTC
CASSPPGGRRTGSGYTF
>NA|NA|TRBV18|TRBJ2-7
TGTGCCAGCTCACCAATGGCGGGACCTAGCTACGAGCAGTACTTC
CASSPMAGPSYEQYF
>NA|NA|TRBV5-1|TRBJ1-5
TGCGCCAGCAGCTTGGTGGCAGGAAATCAGCCCCAGCATTTT
CASSLVAGNQPQHF
>NA|TRBD1|TRBV9|TRBJ2-1
TGTGCCAGCAGCGCGACAGGGATGGACAATGAGCAGTTCTTC
CASSATGMDNEQFF
>NA|TRBD1|TRBV5-1|TRBJ1-1
TGCGCCAGCGCCACCCAGGGGGGATCAACTGAAGCTTTCTTT
CASATQGGSTEAFF
>NA|NA|TRBV18|TRBJ2-3
TGTGCCAGCTCACCCGAGACTACTAGCACAGATACGCAGTATTTT
CASSPETTSTDTQYF
>NA|NA|TRBV5-1|TRBJ1-1
TGCGCCAGCAGCTCGTTAGGGGTTGAGAACACTGAAGCTTTCTTT
CASSSLGVENTEAFF
>NA|NA|TRBV3-1/TRBV3-2|TRBJ2-2
TGTGCCAGCAGCCTAGCACTCACCGGGGAGCTGTTTTTT
CASSLALTGELFF
>NA|NA|TRBV14|TRBJ1-3
TGTGCCAGCAGCCAAGTAGTCAACTCTGGAAACACCATATATTTT
CASSQVVNSGNTIYF
>NA|NA|TRBV6-5|TRBJ2-7
TGTGCCAGCAGTTACGAGGGAAGAGGCTACGAGCAGTACTTC
CASSYEGRGYEQYF
>NA|TRBD1|TRBV5-8|TRBJ2-7
TGTGCCAGCAGCTCAACGCGACAGGGCATTCCCTACGAGCAGTACTTC
CASSSTRQGIPYEQYF